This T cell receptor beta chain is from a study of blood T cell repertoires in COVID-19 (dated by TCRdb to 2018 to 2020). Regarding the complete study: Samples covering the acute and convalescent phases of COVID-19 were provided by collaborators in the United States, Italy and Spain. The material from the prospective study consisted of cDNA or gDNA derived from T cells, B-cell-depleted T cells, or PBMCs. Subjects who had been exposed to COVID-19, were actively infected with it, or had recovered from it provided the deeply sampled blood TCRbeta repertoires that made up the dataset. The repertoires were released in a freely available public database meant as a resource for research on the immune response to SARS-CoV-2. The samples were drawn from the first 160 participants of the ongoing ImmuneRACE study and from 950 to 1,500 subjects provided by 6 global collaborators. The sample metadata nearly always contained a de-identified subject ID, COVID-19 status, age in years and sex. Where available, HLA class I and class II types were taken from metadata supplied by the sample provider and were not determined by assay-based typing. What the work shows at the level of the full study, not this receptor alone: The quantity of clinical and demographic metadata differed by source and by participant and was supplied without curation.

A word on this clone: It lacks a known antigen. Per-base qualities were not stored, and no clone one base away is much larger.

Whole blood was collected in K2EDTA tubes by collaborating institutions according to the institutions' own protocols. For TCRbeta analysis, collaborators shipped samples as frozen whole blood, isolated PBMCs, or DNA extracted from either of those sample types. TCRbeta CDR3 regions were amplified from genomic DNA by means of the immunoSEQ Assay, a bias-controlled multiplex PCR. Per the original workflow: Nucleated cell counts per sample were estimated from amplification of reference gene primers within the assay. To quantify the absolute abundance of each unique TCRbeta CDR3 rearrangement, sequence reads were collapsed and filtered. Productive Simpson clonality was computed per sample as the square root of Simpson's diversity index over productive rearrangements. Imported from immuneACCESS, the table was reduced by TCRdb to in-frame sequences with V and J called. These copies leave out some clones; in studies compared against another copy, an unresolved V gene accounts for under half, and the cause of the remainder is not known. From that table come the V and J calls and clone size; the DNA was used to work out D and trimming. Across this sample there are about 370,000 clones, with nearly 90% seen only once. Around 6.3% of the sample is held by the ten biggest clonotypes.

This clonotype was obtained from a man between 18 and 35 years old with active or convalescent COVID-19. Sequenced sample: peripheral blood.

In nucleotide form, the sequence is TGTGCCAGCAGTTCCCACATGTCCGGGGAGCTGTTTTTT. The resulting protein is CASSSHMSGELFF. The rearranged chain carries TRBV12-3 or TRBV12-4 and TRBJ2-2; the D gene remains uncertain. The CDR3 spans 13 residues, from the cysteine through the phenylalanine. Of the read, only the CDR3 DNA is kept; its 39 bases are in frame from base 1. V is reduced by 4 bases and J by 6 bases, leaving a spacing of 9 bases between them.